This T cell receptor (beta chain) was identified during a study of cytomegalovirus exposure and HLA in healthy donors. PCR was performed using 60 Vbeta and 13 Jbeta primers. Repertoires were generated with immunoSEQ multiplex PCR, while TCRdb's copy carries only in-frame clones and drops some. The data show 55,000 to 80,000 clones, over 75% seen once. The length of the CDR3 is 14 residues. In germline, CDR1 is SGHRS, CDR2 YFSETQ. V gave up 3 bases and J gave up 3 bases; unmatched junction bases: 6. The genes are TRBV5-1 and TRBJ2-7, with 7 bases aligning to TRBD1. The receptor's source is a man between 40 and 49 years old in good health and CMV-seronegative. Sequenced material: PBMCs. CDR3 protein: CASSSGQDLYEQYF. The CDR3 nucleotides read TGCGCCAGCAGCTCAGGACAGGACCTCTACGAGCAGTACTTC. The full variable domain, in which reference TRBV5-1 and TRBJ2-7 provide the parts outside the CDR3, is KAGVTQTPRYLIKTRGQQVTLSCSPISGHRSVSWYQQTPGQGLQFLFEYFSETQRNKGNFPGRFSGRQFSNSRSEMNVSTLELGDSALYLCASSSGQDLYEQYFGPGTRLTVT.